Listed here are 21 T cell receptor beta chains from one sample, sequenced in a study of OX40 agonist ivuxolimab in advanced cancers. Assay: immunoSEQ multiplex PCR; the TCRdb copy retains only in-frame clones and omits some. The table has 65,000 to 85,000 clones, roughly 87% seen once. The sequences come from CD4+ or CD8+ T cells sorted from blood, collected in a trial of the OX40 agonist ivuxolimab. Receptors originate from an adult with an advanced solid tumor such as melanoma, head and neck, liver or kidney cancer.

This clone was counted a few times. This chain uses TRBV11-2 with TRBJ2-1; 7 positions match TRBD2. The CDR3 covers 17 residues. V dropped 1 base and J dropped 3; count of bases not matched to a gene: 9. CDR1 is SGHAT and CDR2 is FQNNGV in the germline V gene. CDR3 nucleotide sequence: TGTGCCAGCAGCTTAGGTGCGGGAGCGTCGGTCTACAATGAGCAGTTCTTC. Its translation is CASSLGAGASVYNEQFF.

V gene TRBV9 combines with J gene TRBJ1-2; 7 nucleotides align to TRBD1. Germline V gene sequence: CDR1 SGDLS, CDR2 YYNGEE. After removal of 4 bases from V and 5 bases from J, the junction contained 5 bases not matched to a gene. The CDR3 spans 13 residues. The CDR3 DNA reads TGTGCCAGCAGCTCGACAGGGTGGTATGGCTACACCTTC. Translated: CASSSTGWYGYTF. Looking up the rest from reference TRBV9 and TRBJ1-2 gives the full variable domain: DSGVTQTPKHLITATGQRVTLRCSPRSGDLSVYWYQQSLDQGLQFLIQYYNGEERAKGNILERFSAQQFPDLHSELNLSSLELGDSALYFCASSSTGWYGYTFGSGTRLTVV.

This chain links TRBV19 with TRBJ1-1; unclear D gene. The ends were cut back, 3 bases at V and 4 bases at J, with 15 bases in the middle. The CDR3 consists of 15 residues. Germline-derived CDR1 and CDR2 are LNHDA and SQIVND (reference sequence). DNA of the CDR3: TGTGCCAGTAGTATTGCGTCCGGGTTTGGCACTGAAGCTTTCTTT. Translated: CASSIASGFGTEAFF.

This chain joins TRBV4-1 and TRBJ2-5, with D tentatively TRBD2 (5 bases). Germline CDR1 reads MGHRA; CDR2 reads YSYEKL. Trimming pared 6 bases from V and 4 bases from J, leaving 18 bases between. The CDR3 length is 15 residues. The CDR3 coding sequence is TGCGCCAGCAGTCCACAGTTGACGGGGTCAGAGACCCAGTACTTC. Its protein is CASSPQLTGSETQYF.

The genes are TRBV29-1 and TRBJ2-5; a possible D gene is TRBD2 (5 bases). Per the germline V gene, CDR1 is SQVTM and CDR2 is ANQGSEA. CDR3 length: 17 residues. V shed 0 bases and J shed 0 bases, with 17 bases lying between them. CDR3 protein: CSVEDWYTAAYQETQYF. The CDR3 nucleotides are TGCAGCGTTGAAGATTGGTACACAGCGGCGTACCAAGAGACCCAGTACTTC. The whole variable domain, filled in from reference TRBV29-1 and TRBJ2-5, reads SAVISQKPSRDICQRGTSLTIQCQVDSQVTMMFWYRQQPGQSLTLIATANQGSEATYESGFVIDKFPISRPNLTFSTLTVSNMSPEDSSIYLCSVEDWYTAAYQETQYFGPGTRLLVL.

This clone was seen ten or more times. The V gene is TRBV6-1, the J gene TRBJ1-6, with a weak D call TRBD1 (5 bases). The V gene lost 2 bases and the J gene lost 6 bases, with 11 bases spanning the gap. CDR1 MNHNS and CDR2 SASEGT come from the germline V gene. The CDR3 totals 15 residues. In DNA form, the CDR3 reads TGTGCCAGCAGTGAACTGGGGCGAACTAATTCACCCCTCCACTTT. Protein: CASSELGRTNSPLHF.

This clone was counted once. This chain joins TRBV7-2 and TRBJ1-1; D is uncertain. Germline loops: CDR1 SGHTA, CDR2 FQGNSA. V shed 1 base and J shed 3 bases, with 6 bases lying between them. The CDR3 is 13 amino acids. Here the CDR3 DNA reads TGTGCCAGCAGCTTAGAGAGGGACACTGAAGCTTTCTTT. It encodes CASSLERDTEAFF. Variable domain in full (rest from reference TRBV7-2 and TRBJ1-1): GAGVSQSPSNKVTEKGKDVELRCDPISGHTALYWYRQSLGQGLEFLIYFQGNSAPDKSGLPSDRFSAERTGGSVSTLTIQRTQQEDSAVYLCASSLERDTEAFFGQGTRLTVV.

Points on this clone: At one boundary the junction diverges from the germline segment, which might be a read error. CDR3 in amino acids: CASSFFGTPAHF. In nucleotides, the CDR3 is TGTGCCAGCAGCTTCTTCGGGACCCCGGCCCACTTC. This chain joins TRBV7-9 and TRBJ2-4, with D perhaps matching TRBD1 or TRBD2 (5 bases each). The germline gives CDR1 SEHNR, CDR2 FQNEAQ (reference sequence). This CDR3 has 12 amino acids.

The CDR3 loop reads CASSPPSLFNSDTQYF. The CDR3 region has the DNA TGTGCCAGCAGCCCCCCGAGCTTGTTTAACTCAGATACGCAGTATTTT. The genes are TRBV13 and TRBJ2-3; D call uncertain. Trimming pared 5 bases from V and 4 bases from J, leaving 19 bases between. Germline V gives CDR1 PRHDT, CDR2 FYEKMQ (reference sequence). This CDR3 contains 16 residues.

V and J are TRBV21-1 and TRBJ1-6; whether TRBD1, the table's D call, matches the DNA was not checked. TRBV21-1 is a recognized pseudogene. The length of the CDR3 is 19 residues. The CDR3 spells CASSKRDRASLTYNSPLHF. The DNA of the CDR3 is TGTGCCAGCAGCAAAAGGGACAGGGCTTCATTAACCTATAATTCACCCCTCCACTTT.

This chain's CDR3 is CASSQERTSGHTQYF. The CDR3 nucleotides read TGCGCCAGCAGCCAAGAGCGGACTAGCGGACATACGCAGTATTTT. The chain uses TRBV4-3 and TRBJ2-3, with 10 bases lining up with TRBD2. The J segment lost 7 bases and the V segment lost 0 bases, leaving 4 bases of the junction unmatched. The germline V gene has CDR1 LGHNA and CDR2 YSLEER. CDR3 length: 15 residues.

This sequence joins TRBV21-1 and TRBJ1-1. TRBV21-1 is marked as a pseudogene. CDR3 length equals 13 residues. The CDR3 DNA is TGTGCCAGCAACACCGAGGAAAACACTGAAGCTTTCTTT. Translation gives CASNTEENTEAFF.

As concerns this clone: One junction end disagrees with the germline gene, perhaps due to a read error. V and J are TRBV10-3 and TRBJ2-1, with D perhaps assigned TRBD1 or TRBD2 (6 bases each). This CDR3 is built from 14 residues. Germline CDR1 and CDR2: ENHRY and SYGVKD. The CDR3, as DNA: TGTGTCATCGGGGACGGGAGTACAGGGAATGAGCAGTTCTTC. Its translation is CVIGDGSTGNEQFF.

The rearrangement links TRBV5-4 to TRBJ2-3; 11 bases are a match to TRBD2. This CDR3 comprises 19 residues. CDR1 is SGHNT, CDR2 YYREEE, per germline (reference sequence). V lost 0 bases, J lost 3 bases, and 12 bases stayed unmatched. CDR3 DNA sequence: TGTGCCAGCAGCTTGGTTGGGGTAGCGGGGGGGGCGTGGACAGATACGCAGTATTTT. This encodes CASSLVGVAGGAWTDTQYF. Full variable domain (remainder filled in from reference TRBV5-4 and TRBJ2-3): ETGVTQSPTHLIKTRGQQVTLRCSSQSGHNTVSWYQQALGQGPQFIFQYYREEENGRGNFPPRFSGLQFPNYSSELNVNALELDDSALYLCASSLVGVAGGAWTDTQYFGPGTRLTVL.

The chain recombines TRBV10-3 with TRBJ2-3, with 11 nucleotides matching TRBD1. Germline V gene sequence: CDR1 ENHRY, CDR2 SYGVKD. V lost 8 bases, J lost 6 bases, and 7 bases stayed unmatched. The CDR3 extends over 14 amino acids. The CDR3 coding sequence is TGTGCCATCGCGGGGACAGGGGGACTCGATACGCAGTATTTT. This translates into CAIAGTGGLDTQYF.

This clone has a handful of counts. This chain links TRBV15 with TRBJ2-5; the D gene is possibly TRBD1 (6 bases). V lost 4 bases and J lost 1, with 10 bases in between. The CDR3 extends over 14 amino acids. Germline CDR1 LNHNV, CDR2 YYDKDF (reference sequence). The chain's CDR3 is CATSKGQFQETQYF. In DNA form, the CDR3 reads TGTGCCACCAGCAAAGGACAGTTCCAAGAGACCCAGTACTTC.

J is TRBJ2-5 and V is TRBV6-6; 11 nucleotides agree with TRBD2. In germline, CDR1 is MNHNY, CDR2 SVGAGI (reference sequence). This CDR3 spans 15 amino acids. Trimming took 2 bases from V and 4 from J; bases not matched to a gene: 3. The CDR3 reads CASSYRLAGGETQYF. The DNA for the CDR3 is TGTGCCAGCAGTTACAGGCTAGCGGGAGGAGAGACCCAGTACTTC.

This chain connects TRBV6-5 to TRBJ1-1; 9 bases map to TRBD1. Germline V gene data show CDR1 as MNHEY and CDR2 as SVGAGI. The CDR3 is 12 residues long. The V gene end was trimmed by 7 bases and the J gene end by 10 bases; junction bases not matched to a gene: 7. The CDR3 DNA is TGTGCCAGCAAAACAGGGGGCATGGGAGCTTTCTTT. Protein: CASKTGGMGAFF.

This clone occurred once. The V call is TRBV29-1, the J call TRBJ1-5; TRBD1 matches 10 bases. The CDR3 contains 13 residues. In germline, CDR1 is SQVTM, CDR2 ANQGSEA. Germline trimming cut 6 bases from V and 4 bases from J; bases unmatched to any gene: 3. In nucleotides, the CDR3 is TGCAGCGTCGCGGGACAGGGGAATCAGCCCCAGCATTTT. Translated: CSVAGQGNQPQHF.

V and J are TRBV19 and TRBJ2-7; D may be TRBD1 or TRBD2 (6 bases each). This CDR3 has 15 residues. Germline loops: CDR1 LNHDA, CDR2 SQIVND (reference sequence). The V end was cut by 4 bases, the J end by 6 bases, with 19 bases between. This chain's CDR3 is CASSSGTFAPIEQYF. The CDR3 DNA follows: TGTGCCAGTAGTAGCGGGACATTTGCTCCTATCGAGCAGTACTTC.

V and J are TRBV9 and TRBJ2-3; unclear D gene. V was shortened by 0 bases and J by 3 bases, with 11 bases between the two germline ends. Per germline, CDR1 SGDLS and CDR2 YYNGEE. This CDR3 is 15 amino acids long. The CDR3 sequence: CASSVGPRTTDTQYF. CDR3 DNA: TGTGCCAGCAGCGTAGGGCCCAGGACGACAGATACGCAGTATTTT.